These 12 T cell receptor beta chains were sequenced from one sample in a study of blood T cell repertoires in COVID-19. TCRdb's copy holds only in-frame clones and misses some; the assay was immunoSEQ multiplex PCR. The sample has approximately 70,000 clones; about 89% are singletons. The material sequenced was peripheral blood. The source is a woman aged 55-70 years with acute or convalescent COVID-19.

The chain recombines TRBV9 with TRBJ2-5, with D possibly matching TRBD2 (6 bases). The CDR3 has 14 residues. Germline CDR1 is SGDLS and CDR2 is YYNGEE. Trimming pared 2 bases from V and 5 bases from J, leaving 13 bases between. CDR3 bases: TGTGCCAGCAGCGTGGAGGGTCTAGGCGAGACCCAGTACTTC. Encoded protein: CASSVEGLGETQYF.

This sequence joins TRBV6-5 and TRBJ2-7; 8 nucleotides line up with TRBD1. The CDR3 consists of 14 residues. With 6 bases clipped from V and 3 bases from J, the junction kept 7 bases outside the gene matches. Germline V lookup: CDR1 MNHEY, CDR2 SVGAGI. CDR3 sequence (DNA): TGTGCCAGCAGAGCCTGGACAGGGAACTACGAGCAGTACTTC. Its translation is CASRAWTGNYEQYF.

This clone was counted once. The genes are TRBV28 and TRBJ1-1, with 9 bases lining up with TRBD1. Per germline, CDR1 MDHEN and CDR2 SYDVKM. The CDR3 extends over 15 amino acids. With 6 bases clipped from V and 3 bases from J, the junction kept 8 bases outside the gene matches. Here the CDR3 reads CASRAGTGMHTEAFF. For the CDR3, the DNA is TGTGCCAGCAGAGCCGGGACAGGGATGCACACTGAAGCTTTCTTT.

This clone showed up just a few times. The chain carries TRBV27 and TRBJ1-5, with TRBD1 identical over 10 bases. There are 17 residues in the CDR3. Germline V lookup: CDR1 MNHEY, CDR2 SMNVEV (reference sequence). With 1 base clipped from V and 3 bases from J, the junction kept 6 bases outside the gene matches. The CDR3 bases are TGTGCCAGCAGTTTATACAGGGGACAGGGGCCCAATCAGCCCCAGCATTTT. Translation: CASSLYRGQGPNQPQHF.

The rearrangement joins TRBV5-1 to TRBJ2-3; 14 nucleotides line up with TRBD2. CDR3 length: 19 amino acids. In germline, CDR1 is SGHRS, CDR2 YFSETQ. Trimming removed 4 bases from V and 2 bases from J; junction bases left unmatched: 12. The CDR3 loop is CASSPGPGLAGDATDTQYF. In DNA form, the CDR3 reads TGCGCCAGCAGCCCAGGACCGGGACTAGCGGGGGACGCCACAGATACGCAGTATTTT.

The V gene is TRBV11-2, the J gene TRBJ2-3; D gene ambiguous. CDR3 length equals 13 residues. V lost 1 base and J lost 2, with 4 bases in between. The germline V gene encodes CDR1 SGHAT and CDR2 FQNNGV. CDR3 region: CASSLGYTDTQYF. For the CDR3, the DNA is TGTGCCAGCAGCTTAGGCTACACAGATACGCAGTATTTT.

The chain links TRBV3-1 (or the pseudogene TRBV3-2) to TRBJ2-7, with 7 nucleotides matching TRBD1. CDR3 length: 15 residues. The germline CDR1 and CDR2 sequences are LGHDT and YNNKEL (reference sequence). The V segment lost 1 base and the J segment 3 bases; nucleotides outside the gene matches: 6. In nucleotides, the CDR3 is TGTGCCAGCAGCCAAGGCGTAGGGGGCGGCTACGAGCAGTACTTC. Translation: CASSQGVGGGYEQYF.

The chain carries TRBV7-9 and TRBJ2-2; the D gene is possibly TRBD2 (5 bases). CDR1 is SEHNR and CDR2 is FQNEAQ in the germline V gene (reference sequence). The CDR3 consists of 16 residues. Trimming left V 4 bases short and J 4 bases short, with 16 bases between. This CDR3 is CASSSQLGRGTGELFF. The CDR3 nucleotides read TGTGCCAGCAGCTCCCAACTTGGGAGAGGCACCGGGGAGCTGTTTTTT.

The V and J genes are TRBV2 and TRBJ1-5; 8 bases line up with TRBD1. Germline CDR1 SNHLY, CDR2 FYNNEI. V was pared by 6 bases and J by 2 bases, with 0 bases of the junction left unmatched. The CDR3 contains 13 residues. The DNA of the CDR3 is TGTGCCAGCAGACAGGGGGGCAATCAGCCCCAGCATTTT. It codes for CASRQGGNQPQHF.

The rearrangement links TRBV6-5 to TRBJ2-7; D gene uncertain. The length of the CDR3 is 14 residues. Looked up from germline, CDR1 is MNHEY and CDR2 is SVGAGI. V lost 6 bases and J lost 3, with 15 bases in between. CDR3 residues: CASSRGSADYEQYF. The CDR3 DNA reads TGTGCCAGCAGCCGAGGATCTGCTGACTACGAGCAGTACTTC.

This chain joins TRBV19 and TRBJ1-2; perhaps TRBD1 as D (6 bases). V shed 5 bases and J shed 6 bases, with 13 bases lying between them. The CDR3 spans 13 residues. The germline V gene has CDR1 LNHDA and CDR2 SQIVND (reference sequence). In DNA form, the CDR3 reads TGTGCCAGTAGTTCCGGGACACCTGATGGCTACACCTTC. This gives the protein CASSSGTPDGYTF.

Only a few counts were recorded for this clone. The chain links TRBV19 to TRBJ2-1; TRBD2 is a possible D gene (6 bases). Per germline, CDR1 LNHDA and CDR2 SQIVND (reference sequence). V lost 5 bases to trimming and J lost 8 bases, with 19 bases between them. The CDR3 has 15 residues. CDR3 region: CASSVQPTSFDEQFF. The DNA of the CDR3 is TGTGCCAGTAGTGTCCAACCTACTAGCTTCGATGAGCAGTTCTTC.